These T cell receptor beta chains were read from a single sample in a study of CD8+ T cells in alopecia areata. The assay was immunoSEQ multiplex PCR, and TCRdb's table has in-frame clones only and misses some. The repertoire holds over 150,000 clones, with roughly 59% as singletons. The source material was CD4+ T cells sorted from blood, sampled at week 0. The receptors stem from a human donor with alopecia areata. Both conserved end residues are part of each CDR3. D genes are given only for firm matches. Size tells how often a clone was seen (once, few, many) or the class of an expanded clone, and some rows leave it out.

size	D	V	J	CDR3	DNA
few	.	TRBV9	TRBJ1-2	CASSVRVDYGYTF	TGTGCCAGCAGCGTCCGGGTAGACTATGGCTACACCTTC
once	.	TRBV2	TRBJ1-1	CASSKQDSEAFF	TGTGCCAGCAGTAAACAAGACTCTGAAGCTTTCTTT
.	.	TRBV5-1	TRBJ2-3	CASSLDRGTDTQYF	TGCGCCAGCAGCTTGGATCGGGGTACAGATACGCAGTATTTT
few	TRBD2	TRBV6-5	TRBJ2-2	CASSYTGGGELFF	TGTGCCAGCAGTTACACGGGGGGCGGGGAGCTGTTTTTT
.	.	TRBV29-1	TRBJ2-2	CSVAPDRAYTGELFF	TGCAGCGTTGCCCCTGACCGGGCCTACACCGGGGAGCTGTTTTTT
.	.	TRBV30	TRBJ1-1	CAWSVMQANTEAFF	TGTGCCTGGAGTGTAATGCAGGCGAACACTGAAGCTTTCTTT
few	TRBD1	TRBV4-3	TRBJ1-2	CASSLDRDSDYGYTF	TGCGCCAGCAGCCTTGATAGGGACAGCGACTATGGCTACACCTTC
few	TRBD1	TRBV7-2	TRBJ2-4	CASSLGQGKNIQYF	TGTGCCAGCAGCTTGGGACAGGGTAAAAACATTCAGTACTTC
few	TRBD1	TRBV15	TRBJ1-5	CATSSDRGNQPQHF	TGTGCCACCAGCAGCGACAGGGGGAATCAGCCCCAGCATTTT
.	.	TRBV5-1	TRBJ1-1	CASSPRRDTEAFF	TGCGCCAGCAGCCCGAGACGCGACACTGAAGCTTTCTTT
.	.	TRBV30	TRBJ1-3	CAWSVPETGNTIYF	TGTGCCTGGAGTGTACCGGAGACTGGAAACACCATATATTTT
.	.	TRBV4-1	TRBJ1-6	CASSQDFEGSYNSPLHF	TGCGCCAGCAGCCAAGATTTTGAGGGCTCCTATAATTCACCCCTCCACTTT
.	.	TRBV29-1	TRBJ1-4	CSVMGGPNEKLFF	TGCAGCGTGATGGGGGGCCCTAATGAAAAACTGTTTTTT
.	.	TRBV15	TRBJ2-3	CATSRSRQTDTQYF	TGTGCCACCAGCAGGTCTCGTCAGACAGATACGCAGTATTTT
.	.	TRBV29-1	TRBJ1-1	CSVLNSANTEAFF	TGCAGCGTCCTTAATTCGGCGAACACTGAAGCTTTCTTT
few	.	TRBV2	TRBJ2-7	CASSLGSLNYEQYF	TGTGCCAGCAGTCTCGGGTCCCTTAACTACGAGCAGTACTTC
.	.	TRBV30	TRBJ2-1	CAWRDGSHPGYNEQFF	TGTGCCTGGAGGGACGGGTCCCACCCCGGGTACAATGAGCAGTTCTTC
once	.	TRBV30	TRBJ2-7	CAWRGRILTGTYEQYF	TGTGCCTGGAGAGGCCGCATCTTAACAGGGACCTACGAGCAGTACTTC
few	TRBD1	TRBV7-2	TRBJ2-2	CASTHRTGNTGELFF	TGTGCCAGCACCCACAGGACAGGGAACACCGGGGAGCTGTTTTTT
.	.	TRBV5-1	TRBJ1-6	CASSLQGESPLHF	TGCGCCAGCAGCTTGCAGGGAGAATCACCCCTCCACTTT
.	.	TRBV25-1	TRBJ1-2	CASSEGFGYTF	TGTGCCAGCAGTGAAGGGTTTGGCTACACCTTC
.	.	TRBV30	TRBJ1-2	CAWTQGLNYGYTF	TGTGCCTGGACGCAGGGGCTAAACTATGGCTACACCTTC
.	TRBD1	TRBV7-9	TRBJ2-1	CASSLGQYNEQFF	TGTGCCAGCAGCTTGGGACAGTACAATGAGCAGTTCTTC
.	.	TRBV6-6	TRBJ2-7	CASVQAGDRDGEQYF	TGTGCCAGCGTACAAGCGGGGGACAGGGATGGGGAGCAGTACTTC
few	TRBD1	TRBV19	TRBJ2-1	CASNSRQGRHEQFF	TGTGCCAGTAACTCCCGACAGGGAAGGCATGAGCAGTTCTTC
.	.	TRBV25-1	TRBJ2-3	CASSPGAGGTDTQYF	TGTGCCAGCAGCCCAGGGGCAGGGGGCACAGATACGCAGTATTTT
.	.	TRBV15	TRBJ2-7	CATSQNKGGNEQYF	TGTGCCACCAGCCAAAACAAGGGGGGCAACGAGCAGTACTTC
few	TRBD1	TRBV11-2	TRBJ2-4	CASSLGSGQRAKNIQYF	TGTGCCAGCAGCTTAGGTTCGGGACAGAGGGCTAAAAACATTCAGTACTTC
.	.	TRBV29-1	TRBJ2-7	CSVELHYEQYF	TGCAGCGTTGAACTGCACTACGAGCAGTACTTC
.	.	TRBV4-3	TRBJ2-5	CASSPSVEETQYF	TGCGCCAGCAGCCCTTCGGTGGAAGAGACCCAGTACTTC
.	.	TRBV30	TRBJ2-2	CAWKIGGELFF	TGTGCCTGGAAGATCGGCGGGGAGCTGTTTTTT
few	.	TRBV30	TRBJ1-6	CAWSVNSPLHF	TGTGCCTGGAGTGTGAATTCACCCCTCCACTTT
.	.	TRBV29-1	TRBJ2-6	CSVEGDGLTGANVLTF	TGCAGCGTTGAGGGGGACGGGCTCACCGGGGCCAACGTCCTGACTTTC
.	.	TRBV30	TRBJ1-2	CAWSVGQGRGGYTF	TGTGCCTGGAGTGTCGGGCAGGGGAGAGGTGGCTACACCTTC
.	.	TRBV30	TRBJ1-2	CAWSRGVGYGYTF	TGTGCCTGGAGCAGAGGGGTGGGCTATGGCTACACCTTC
.	.	TRBV29-1	TRBJ1-5	CSVELGQNQPQHF	TGCAGCGTTGAGCTAGGGCAGAATCAGCCCCAGCATTTT
few	.	TRBV19	TRBJ2-1	CASKRSGEQFF	TGTGCCAGTAAGAGGTCCGGTGAGCAGTTCTTC
.	TRBD1	TRBV10-3	TRBJ2-7	CAITGQSSYEQYF	TGTGCCATCACGGGACAGAGCTCCTACGAGCAGTACTTC
.	.	TRBV30	TRBJ1-2	CAWSDSLFRGYTF	TGTGCCTGGAGTGACAGTCTCTTTCGCGGCTACACCTTC
.	TRBD2	TRBV29-1	TRBJ2-3	CSVGTSVSDTQYF	TGCAGCGTCGGGACTAGCGTATCAGATACGCAGTATTTT
.	.	TRBV7-8	TRBJ2-7	CASSPGERISYEQYF	TGTGCCAGCAGCCCGGGGGAGCGGATCTCCTACGAGCAGTACTTC
.	.	TRBV6-5	TRBJ1-1	CASSYSTGKTEAFF	TGTGCCAGCAGTTACTCGACTGGGAAGACTGAAGCTTTCTTT
.	.	TRBV20-1	TRBJ1-5	CSARNQPQHF	TGCAGTGCTAGGAATCAGCCCCAGCATTTT
.	TRBD1	TRBV29-1	TRBJ1-1	CSVMGGQDTEAFF	TGCAGCGTAATGGGGGGACAGGACACTGAAGCTTTCTTT
.	.	TRBV6-5	TRBJ1-5	CASSLQEINQPQHF	TGTGCCAGCAGTTTACAGGAGATAAATCAGCCCCAGCATTTT
few	.	TRBV11-2	TRBJ2-5	CASSPTGNQETQYF	TGTGCCAGCAGCCCAACAGGGAACCAAGAGACCCAGTACTTC
many	.	TRBV19	TRBJ2-5	CASSVLGEWETQYF	TGTGCCAGTAGTGTGCTCGGCGAGTGGGAGACCCAGTACTTC